Shown below are 30 T cell receptor beta chains from a single sample sequenced in a study of blood T cell repertoires in COVID-19 (dated by TCRdb to about 2020). The library was obtained by the immunoSEQ multiplex PCR assay. TCRdb re-hosts the immuneACCESS table, in-frame sequences only. Its copies lack some clones; in the studies checked, an unresolved V gene accounts for under half of them, and the cause for the rest is not known. Present in this sample are some 200,000 clones, roughly 87% of which were seen just once. Around a fifth of the sample goes to the ten largest clones. The sequencing input was peripheral blood. These receptors were taken from a man aged 55 to 70 with active or convalescent COVID-19.

The chain is built from TRBV12-5 and TRBJ2-3; TRBD2 agrees at 13 bases. The CDR3 has 18 residues. In germline, CDR1 is LGHNT, CDR2 FRNRAP. After removal of 1 base from V and 3 bases from J, the junction contained 7 bases not matched to a gene. In DNA form, the CDR3 reads TGTGCTAGTGGTTTGGGTTTTACTAGCGGGGGGGCGACAGATACGCAGTATTTT. Translated, it gives CASGLGFTSGGATDTQYF.

This chain connects TRBV19 to TRBJ1-2; TRBD1 is a possible D gene (5 bases). Germline loops: CDR1 LNHDA, CDR2 SQIVND (reference sequence). V shed 3 bases and J shed 6 bases, with 23 bases lying between them. This CDR3 spans 17 amino acids. The CDR3 DNA sequence: TGTGCCAGTAGTATTTCCCAGGGCTTGGCCTTGCTCGATGGCTACACCTTC. Protein sequence: CASSISQGLALLDGYTF.

The chain links TRBV2 to TRBJ2-1; 10 bases fit TRBD1. The germline gives CDR1 SNHLY, CDR2 FYNNEI. The CDR3 totals 13 residues. V shed 6 bases, J shed 8 bases, and the junction held 4 bases outside the gene matches. This CDR3 is CASSGQGVDEQFF. The CDR3 coding sequence is TGTGCCAGCAGCGGACAGGGGGTTGATGAGCAGTTCTTC. The whole variable domain, remainder taken from reference TRBV2 and TRBJ2-1, is EPEVTQTPSHQVTQMGQEVILRCVPISNHLYFYWYRQILGQKVEFLVSFYNNEISEKSEIFDDQFSVERPDGSNFTLKIRSTKLEDSAMYFCASSGQGVDEQFFGPGTRLTVL.

The chain couples TRBV9 to TRBJ2-7, with 12 nucleotides matching TRBD2. CDR3 size: 15 residues. Germline CDR1 is SGDLS and CDR2 is YYNGEE. V was clipped by 4 bases and J by 4 bases; unmatched bases: 6. DNA of the CDR3: TGTGCCAGCAGCCCGACCGGGACTAGCGGGTACGAGCAGTACTTC. Amino acid sequence: CASSPTGTSGYEQYF.

This clone was observed a single time. This chain uses TRBV29-1 with TRBJ1-3; D is undetermined. This CDR3 region has 14 residues. The V end lost 4 bases, the J end lost 0 bases, and 10 bases lay between the germline ends. The germline gives CDR1 SQVTM, CDR2 ANQGSEA. The CDR3 sequence is CSVASTGSGNTIYF. CDR3 in DNA: TGCAGCGTTGCCTCGACTGGCTCTGGAAACACCATATATTTT.

This clone was seen only once. This rearrangement joins TRBV4-1 to TRBJ2-7; 13 nucleotides align to TRBD2. Germline CDR1 is MGHRA and CDR2 is YSYEKL. J lost 2 bases, V lost 4 bases, and 5 bases had no gene match. The CDR3 is 16 amino acids. CDR3 coding DNA: TGCGCCAGCAGCCTCCGACTAGCGGGGGGAACCTACGAGCAGTACTTC. Translation: CASSLRLAGGTYEQYF.

The V call is TRBV3-1 (or the pseudogene TRBV3-2), the J call TRBJ2-5; 13 nucleotides align to TRBD2. Trimming took 6 bases from V and 5 from J; bases not matched to a gene: 6. The germline CDR1 and CDR2 sequences are LGHDT and YNNKEL (reference sequence). The CDR3 spans 15 residues. The CDR3 here is CASRTSGGTGETQYF. Written as DNA, the CDR3 is TGTGCCAGCAGGACTAGCGGGGGGACAGGGGAGACCCAGTACTTC.

This clone was observed a single time. The V gene is TRBV5-4, the J gene TRBJ2-7; 7 bases map to TRBD1. The CDR3 is made up of 16 amino acids. Germline V CDR1 and CDR2: SGHNT, YYREEE (reference sequence). Trimming at V came to 3 bases and at J to 2 bases, leaving 11 bases not matched to a gene. CDR3 loop: CASSSPSGGVAYEQYF. The CDR3 bases are TGTGCCAGCAGCTCCCCCTCAGGGGGTGTTGCCTACGAGCAGTACTTC.

This chain joins TRBV7-9 and TRBJ2-7; TRBD1 might be the D (5 bases). Trimming shortened V by 3 bases and J by 0 bases, and 12 bases separated the two germline ends. The CDR3 loop spans 15 amino acids. CDR1 SEHNR and CDR2 FQNEAQ come from the germline V gene (reference sequence). The CDR3 nucleotides are TGTGCCAGCAGCTTTGGCAGGGTCAACTCCTACGAGCAGTACTTC. It yields the protein CASSFGRVNSYEQYF.

The chain recombines TRBV29-1 with TRBJ2-2; TRBD1 agrees at 8 bases. Germline V CDR1 and CDR2: SQVTM, ANQGSEA. The length of the CDR3 is 13 residues. V lost 4 bases and J lost 5; bases outside the gene matches: 3. The CDR3 DNA reads as TGCAGCGTTGCCCGACAGGGGACCGGGGAGCTGTTTTTT. This gives the protein CSVARQGTGELFF.

This chain uses TRBV21-1 with TRBJ1-2; the D call TRBD1 from the table was never checked on the DNA. TRBV21-1 has pseudogene status. The CDR3 consists of 16 residues. Here the CDR3 DNA reads TGTGCCAGCAGCACTACGGGACAGGGGGTAAACTATGGCTACACCTTC. It translates to CASSTTGQGVNYGYTF.

The CDR3 DNA sequence: TGTGCCACCAGAGCTACCTGGGGACTTAGCAATCAGCCCCAGCATTTT. Amino acid sequence: CATRATWGLSNQPQHF. The chain uses TRBV15 and TRBJ1-5; a possible D gene is TRBD1 (5 bases). Germline values: CDR1 LNHNV, CDR2 YYDKDF (reference sequence). Trimming removed 6 bases at V and 0 bases at J, with 15 bases between. The CDR3 is 16 amino acids.

The chain carries TRBV6-1 and TRBJ1-3; D is undetermined. The CDR3 spans 15 residues. Trimming stripped 1 base from V and 0 bases from J, with 7 bases between. Germline loops: CDR1 MNHNS, CDR2 SASEGT. The CDR3 loop reads CASSEGSVSGNTIYF. CDR3 nucleotides: TGTGCCAGCAGTGAAGGATCGGTCTCTGGAAACACCATATATTTT.

The chain joins TRBV5-1 to TRBJ2-3; 10 bases are a match to TRBD2. From germline, CDR1 is SGHRS and CDR2 YFSETQ. V was pared by 1 base and J by 5 bases, with 7 bases of the junction left unmatched. There are 16 residues in the CDR3. CDR3 sequence: CASSLPLAGEVDTQYF. The CDR3 DNA reads as TGCGCCAGCAGCTTGCCGCTAGCGGGGGAGGTAGATACGCAGTATTTT.

V is TRBV9 and J is TRBJ2-2; 7 bases map to TRBD1. The germline gives CDR1 SGDLS, CDR2 YYNGEE. This CDR3 comprises 14 residues. CDR3: CATSRDRNTGELFF. CDR3 nucleotides: TGTGCAACAAGCCGGGACAGGAACACCGGGGAGCTGTTTTTT.

V usage is TRBV6-1 and J usage is TRBJ1-2, with TRBD1 identical over 10 bases. Germline V gives CDR1 MNHNS, CDR2 SASEGT. The junction had 9 bases not matched to a gene; V was cut back by 4 bases and J by 1 base. The CDR3 extends over 17 amino acids. The chain's CDR3 is CASSGWTGGSLNYGYTF. In DNA form, the CDR3 reads TGTGCCAGCAGTGGTTGGACAGGGGGGTCCCTTAACTATGGCTACACCTTC.

This clone has just one count. The chain joins TRBV11-3 to TRBJ2-7, with D perhaps matching TRBD2 (6 bases). The CDR3 totals 15 residues. The V and J ends lost 5 bases and 2 bases respectively, with 16 bases between them. In germline, CDR1 is SGHNT, CDR2 YENEEA. The DNA of the CDR3 is TGTGCCAGCAGCCCCGGGGCTGAGCGGGCCTACGAGCAGTACTTC. This codes for CASSPGAERAYEQYF.

V and J are TRBV24-1 and TRBJ2-2; D perhaps matches TRBD1 (5 bases). CDR1 is KGHDR and CDR2 is SFDVKD in the germline V gene. V was shortened by 5 bases and J by 1 base, with 7 bases between the two germline ends. CDR3 length: 14 residues. The CDR3 loop is CATSGTLNTGELFF. In DNA, the CDR3 is TGTGCCACCAGTGGGACATTGAACACCGGGGAGCTGTTTTTT.

The CDR3 here is CASSSLLPNQPQHF. CDR3 sequence (DNA): TGTGCCAGCAGTTCTCTACTGCCCAATCAGCCCCAGCATTTT. J is TRBJ1-5 and V is TRBV6-6; D is ambiguous. Germline lookup yields CDR1 MNHNY and CDR2 SVGAGI (reference sequence). The V gene lost 4 bases and the J gene lost 3 bases, with 10 bases spanning the gap. The CDR3 length is 14 residues.

The sample holds a few counts of this clone. The chain's CDR3 is CASSWADRGQETQYF. In DNA, the CDR3 is TGTGCCAGCAGCTGGGCGGACAGGGGGCAAGAGACCCAGTACTTC. This chain uses TRBV5-4 with TRBJ2-5; 10 nucleotides match TRBD1. The V gene's germline CDR1 is SGHNT and CDR2 YYREEE (reference sequence). V shed 3 bases and J 2 bases; nucleotides not matched to a gene: 4. CDR3 length: 15 residues. Complete variable domain (other parts from reference TRBV5-4 and TRBJ2-5): ETGVTQSPTHLIKTRGQQVTLRCSSQSGHNTVSWYQQALGQGPQFIFQYYREEENGRGNFPPRFSGLQFPNYSSELNVNALELDDSALYLCASSWADRGQETQYFGPGTRLLVL.

This rearrangement joins TRBV6-6 to TRBJ1-1; D not certain. The CDR3 is made up of 15 amino acids. The V and J ends lost 4 bases and 3 bases respectively, with 15 bases between them. Germline values: CDR1 MNHNY, CDR2 SVGAGI (reference sequence). The CDR3: CASSSQEGRDTEAFF. The DNA for the CDR3 is TGTGCCAGCAGTTCCCAGGAGGGCCGGGACACTGAAGCTTTCTTT.

The chain links TRBV4-1 to TRBJ2-7, with 9 bases lining up with TRBD1. CDR3 length equals 16 residues. Germline values: CDR1 MGHRA, CDR2 YSYEKL. V was pared by 0 bases and J by 2 bases, with 5 bases of the junction left unmatched. Here the CDR3 DNA reads TGCGCCAGCAGCCAAGAGAGGGGACAGGGAGCCTACGAGCAGTACTTC. Its protein is CASSQERGQGAYEQYF.

The V and J genes are TRBV5-6 and TRBJ2-2; D uncertain. Germline V gene lookup returns CDR1 SGHDT and CDR2 YYEEEE. The CDR3 runs 15 residues. Trimming took 4 bases from V and 4 from J, leaving 14 bases between them. This CDR3 reads CASSPSERGTGELFF. CDR3 in DNA: TGTGCCAGCAGCCCCTCGGAGCGAGGCACCGGGGAGCTGTTTTTT. Full variable domain (missing parts from reference TRBV5-6 and TRBJ2-2): DAGVTQSPTHLIKTRGQQVTLRCSPKSGHDTVSWYQQALGQGPQFIFQYYEEEERQRGNFPDRFSGHQFPNYSSELNVNALLLGDSALYLCASSPSERGTGELFFGEGSRLTVL.

This clone was detected many times. J is TRBJ2-3 and V is TRBV9; D not resolved. The CDR3 totals 15 residues. V lost 4 bases to trimming and J lost 2 bases, with 14 bases between them. The germline CDR1 and CDR2 sequences are SGDLS and YYNGEE. CDR3 sequence (DNA): TGTGCCAGCAGCCCTAGGCTAACTTACACAGATACGCAGTATTTT. Translated, it gives CASSPRLTYTDTQYF.

The rearrangement links TRBV6-2 or TRBV6-3 to TRBJ1-2, with a possible D match to TRBD1 (5 bases). CDR1 is MNHEY, CDR2 SVGEGT, per germline. The CDR3 runs 14 residues. Trimming shortened V by 1 base and J by 4 bases, and 10 bases separated the two germline ends. For the CDR3, the DNA is TGTGCCAGCAGTTACTTAGGGGAAACCTATGGCTACACCTTC. It encodes CASSYLGETYGYTF.

This chain joins TRBV20-1 and TRBJ2-3; 9 nucleotides align to TRBD2. Germline-derived CDR1 and CDR2 are DFQATT and SNEGSKA (reference sequence). The CDR3 sequence is 18 residues long. The V and J ends lost 3 bases and 2 bases, in that order; junction bases with no gene match: 15. The CDR3 coding sequence is TGCAGTGCTAGTCCCCTCCTTGGGCGGGGGGGCTACACAGATACGCAGTATTTT. Its protein is CSASPLLGRGGYTDTQYF.

CDR3 in DNA: TGCGCCAGCAGCGGCTTTGGCGGGGGGGCGGCTGAGCAGTTCTTC. Amino acid sequence: CASSGFGGGAAEQFF. The chain employs TRBV10-2 and TRBJ2-1; 9 nucleotides match TRBD2. The CDR3 consists of 15 residues. Trimming cost V 6 bases and J 9 bases; bases outside gene matches: 12. Germline lookup yields CDR1 WSHSY and CDR2 SAAADI.

The rearrangement uses TRBV24-1 and TRBJ2-1; 10 bases agree with TRBD1. The CDR3 contains 17 residues. CDR1 and CDR2 from the germline V gene are KGHDR and SFDVKD. Germline trimming cut 1 base from V and 2 bases from J; bases unmatched to any gene: 4. CDR3 nucleotides: TGTGCCACCAGTGATTTTCCCGGGACAGGGGCCTACAATGAGCAGTTCTTC. Its translation is CATSDFPGTGAYNEQFF.

The chain recombines TRBV5-1 with TRBJ2-2; perhaps TRBD2 as D (6 bases). The CDR3 contains 15 residues. Trimming took 4 bases from V and 1 from J, leaving 11 bases between them. The germline V gene has CDR1 SGHRS and CDR2 YFSETQ. CDR3 in DNA: TGCGCCAGCAGCCCGAGGCGGGGGAACACCGGGGAGCTGTTTTTT. Its protein product is CASSPRRGNTGELFF.

This clone was seen a handful of times. V and J are TRBV7-2 and TRBJ2-4; 8 nucleotides agree with TRBD2. Germline CDR1 reads SGHTA; CDR2 reads FQGNSA. The length of the CDR3 is 17 residues. V was clipped by 5 bases and J by 0 bases; unmatched bases: 9. The CDR3 loop is CASSPQGGGIAKNIQYF. The CDR3 nucleotides are TGTGCCAGCAGCCCTCAAGGCGGGGGGATAGCCAAAAACATTCAGTACTTC.